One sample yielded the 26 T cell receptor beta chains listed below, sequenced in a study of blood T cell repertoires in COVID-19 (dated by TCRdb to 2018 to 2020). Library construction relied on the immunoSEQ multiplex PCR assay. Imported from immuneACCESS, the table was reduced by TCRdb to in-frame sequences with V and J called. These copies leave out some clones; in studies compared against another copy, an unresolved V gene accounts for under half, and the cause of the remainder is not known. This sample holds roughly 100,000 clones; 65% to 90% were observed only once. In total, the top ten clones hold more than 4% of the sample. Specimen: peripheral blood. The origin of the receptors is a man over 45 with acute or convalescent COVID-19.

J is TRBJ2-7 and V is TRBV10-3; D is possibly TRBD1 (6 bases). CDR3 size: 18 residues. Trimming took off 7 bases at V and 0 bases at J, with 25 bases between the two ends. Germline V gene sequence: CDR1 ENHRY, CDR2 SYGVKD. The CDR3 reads CAITPDPREQGHSYEQYF. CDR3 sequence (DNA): TGTGCCATCACCCCGGATCCTCGGGAACAGGGCCACTCCTACGAGCAGTACTTC.

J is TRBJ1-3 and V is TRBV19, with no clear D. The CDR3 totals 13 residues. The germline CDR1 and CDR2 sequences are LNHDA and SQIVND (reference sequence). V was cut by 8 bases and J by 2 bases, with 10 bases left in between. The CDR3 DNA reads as TGTGCCAGTGGGCGCGCCACTGGAAACACCATATATTTT. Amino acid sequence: CASGRATGNTIYF.

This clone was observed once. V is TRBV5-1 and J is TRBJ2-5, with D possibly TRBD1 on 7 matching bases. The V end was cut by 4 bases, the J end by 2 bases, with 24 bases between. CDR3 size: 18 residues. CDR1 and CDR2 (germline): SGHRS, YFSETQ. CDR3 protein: CASSPWSGGGTDQETQYF. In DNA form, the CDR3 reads TGCGCCAGCAGCCCTTGGAGCGGAGGGGGGACAGATCAAGAGACCCAGTACTTC.

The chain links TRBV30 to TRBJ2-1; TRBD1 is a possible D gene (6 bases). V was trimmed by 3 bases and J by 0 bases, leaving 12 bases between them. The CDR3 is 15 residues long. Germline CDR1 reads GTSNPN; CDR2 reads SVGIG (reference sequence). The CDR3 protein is CAWRGTLSSYNEQFF. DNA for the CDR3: TGTGCCTGGAGGGGGACACTAAGCTCCTACAATGAGCAGTTCTTC.

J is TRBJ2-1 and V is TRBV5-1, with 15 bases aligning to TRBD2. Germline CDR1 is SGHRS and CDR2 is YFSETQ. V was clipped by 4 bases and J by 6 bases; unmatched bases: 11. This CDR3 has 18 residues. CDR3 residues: CASSRGLAGGPTVNEQFF. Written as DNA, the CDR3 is TGCGCCAGCAGCAGGGGACTAGCGGGAGGTCCGACGGTCAATGAGCAGTTCTTC.

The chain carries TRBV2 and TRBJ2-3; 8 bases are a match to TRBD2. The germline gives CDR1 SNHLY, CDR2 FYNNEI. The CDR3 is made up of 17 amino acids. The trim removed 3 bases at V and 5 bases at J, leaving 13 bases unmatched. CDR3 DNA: TGTGCCAGCAGTGATCTAAGCGGGAGCTTCAGGATAGATACGCAGTATTTT. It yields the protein CASSDLSGSFRIDTQYF. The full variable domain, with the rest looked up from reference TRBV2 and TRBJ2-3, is EPEVTQTPSHQVTQMGQEVILRCVPISNHLYFYWYRQILGQKVEFLVSFYNNEISEKSEIFDDQFSVERPDGSNFTLKIRSTKLEDSAMYFCASSDLSGSFRIDTQYFGPGTRLTVL.

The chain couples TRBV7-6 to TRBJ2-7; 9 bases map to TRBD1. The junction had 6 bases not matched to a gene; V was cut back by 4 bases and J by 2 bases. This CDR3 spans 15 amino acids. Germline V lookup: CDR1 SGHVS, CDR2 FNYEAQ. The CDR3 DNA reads TGTGCCAGCAGCTCGGGGACAGGGAACACCTACGAGCAGTACTTC. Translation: CASSSGTGNTYEQYF.

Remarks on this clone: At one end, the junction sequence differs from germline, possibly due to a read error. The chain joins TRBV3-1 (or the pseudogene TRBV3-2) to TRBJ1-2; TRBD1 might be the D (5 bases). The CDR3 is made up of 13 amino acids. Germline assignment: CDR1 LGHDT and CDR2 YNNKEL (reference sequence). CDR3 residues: CASGQTGNYGYTF. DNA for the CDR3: TGTGCCAGCGGCCAAACAGGAAACTATGGCTACACCTTC.

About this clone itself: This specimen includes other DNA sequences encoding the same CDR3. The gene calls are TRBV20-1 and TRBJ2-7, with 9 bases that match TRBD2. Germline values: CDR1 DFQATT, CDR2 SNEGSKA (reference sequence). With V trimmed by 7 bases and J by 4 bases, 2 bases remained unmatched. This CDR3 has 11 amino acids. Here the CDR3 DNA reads TGCAGTGGACTAGCGGCGTACGAGCAGTACTTC. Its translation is CSGLAAYEQYF.

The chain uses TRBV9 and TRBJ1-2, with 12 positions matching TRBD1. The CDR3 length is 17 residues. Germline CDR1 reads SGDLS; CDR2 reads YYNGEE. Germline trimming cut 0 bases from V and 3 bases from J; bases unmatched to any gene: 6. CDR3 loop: CASSVGAGTGGHYGYTF. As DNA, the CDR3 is TGTGCCAGCAGCGTAGGGGCCGGGACAGGGGGCCACTATGGCTACACCTTC.

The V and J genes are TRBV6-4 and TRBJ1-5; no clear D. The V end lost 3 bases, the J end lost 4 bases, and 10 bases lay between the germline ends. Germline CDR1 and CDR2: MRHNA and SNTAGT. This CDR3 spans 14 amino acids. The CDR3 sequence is CASSEESGNQPQHF. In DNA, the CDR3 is TGTGCCAGCAGTGAGGAGTCGGGGAATCAGCCCCAGCATTTT.

The CDR3 DNA sequence: TGTGCCAGCAGCTCCCCTGGCAGGGGGCTTGAAAAACTGTTTTTT. This codes for CASSSPGRGLEKLFF. The V gene is TRBV5-6, the J gene TRBJ1-4; 8 bases line up with TRBD1. CDR3 length equals 15 residues. In germline, CDR1 is SGHDT, CDR2 YYEEEE. V was pared by 3 bases and J by 7 bases, with 8 bases of the junction left unmatched.

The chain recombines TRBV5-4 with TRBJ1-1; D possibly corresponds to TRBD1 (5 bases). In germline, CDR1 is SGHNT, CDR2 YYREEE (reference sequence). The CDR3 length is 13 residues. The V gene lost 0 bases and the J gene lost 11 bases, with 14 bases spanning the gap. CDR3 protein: CASSLAMGPTAFF. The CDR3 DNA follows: TGTGCCAGCAGCTTGGCGATGGGGCCTACTGCTTTCTTT. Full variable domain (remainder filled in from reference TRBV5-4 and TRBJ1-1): ETGVTQSPTHLIKTRGQQVTLRCSSQSGHNTVSWYQQALGQGPQFIFQYYREEENGRGNFPPRFSGLQFPNYSSELNVNALELDDSALYLCASSLAMGPTAFFGQGTRLTVV.

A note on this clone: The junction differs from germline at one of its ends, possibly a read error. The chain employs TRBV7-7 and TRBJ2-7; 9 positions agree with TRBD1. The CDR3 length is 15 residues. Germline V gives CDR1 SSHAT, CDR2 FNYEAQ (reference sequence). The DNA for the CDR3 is TGTGCTAGCAGCTATGGGACAGGGAGGGCCTACGAGCAGTACTTC. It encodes CASSYGTGRAYEQYF.

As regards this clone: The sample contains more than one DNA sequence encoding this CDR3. CDR3 DNA: TGCAGTGCTAGGAGTGGGCACGAGCAGTACTTC. Translated, it gives CSARSGHEQYF. This rearrangement joins TRBV20-1 to TRBJ2-7, with D hard to call. The CDR3 runs to 11 residues. Germline CDR1 is DFQATT and CDR2 is SNEGSKA (reference sequence). Trimming pared 3 bases from V and 5 bases from J, leaving 8 bases between.

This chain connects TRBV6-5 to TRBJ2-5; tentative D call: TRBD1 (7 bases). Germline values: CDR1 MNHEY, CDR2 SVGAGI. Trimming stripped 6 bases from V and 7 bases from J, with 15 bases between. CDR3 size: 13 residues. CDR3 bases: TGTGCCAGCAGGCGGGACAGCGTGGCGACCCAGTACTTC. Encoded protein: CASRRDSVATQYF.

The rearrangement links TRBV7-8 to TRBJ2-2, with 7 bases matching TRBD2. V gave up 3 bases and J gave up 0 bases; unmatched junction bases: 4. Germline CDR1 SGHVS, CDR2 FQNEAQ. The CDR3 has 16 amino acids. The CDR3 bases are TGTGCCAGCAGCTTCTTAGCGGGTGCGAACACCGGGGAGCTGTTTTTT. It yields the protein CASSFLAGANTGELFF.

The CDR3 DNA reads as TGTGCCAGTAAGGAGGGTGAATACTATGGCTACACCTTC. This gives the protein CASKEGEYYGYTF. The genes are TRBV19 and TRBJ1-2; D gene uncertain. Trimming pared 7 bases from V and 3 bases from J, leaving 12 bases between. The CDR3 totals 13 residues. Germline V gives CDR1 LNHDA, CDR2 SQIVND (reference sequence).

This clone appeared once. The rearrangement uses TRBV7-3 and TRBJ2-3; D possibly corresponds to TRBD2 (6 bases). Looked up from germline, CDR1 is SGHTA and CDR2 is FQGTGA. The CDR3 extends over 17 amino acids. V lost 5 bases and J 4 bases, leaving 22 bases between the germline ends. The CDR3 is CASSTQRRRGGADTQYF. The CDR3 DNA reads TGTGCCAGCAGCACACAGCGCAGGAGGGGAGGCGCAGATACGCAGTATTTT.

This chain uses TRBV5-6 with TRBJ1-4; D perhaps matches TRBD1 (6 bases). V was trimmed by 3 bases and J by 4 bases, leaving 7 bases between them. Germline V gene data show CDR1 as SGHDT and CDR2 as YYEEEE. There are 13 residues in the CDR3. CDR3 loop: CASSSDSNEKLFF. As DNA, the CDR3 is TGTGCCAGCAGCTCGGACAGTAATGAAAAACTGTTTTTT.

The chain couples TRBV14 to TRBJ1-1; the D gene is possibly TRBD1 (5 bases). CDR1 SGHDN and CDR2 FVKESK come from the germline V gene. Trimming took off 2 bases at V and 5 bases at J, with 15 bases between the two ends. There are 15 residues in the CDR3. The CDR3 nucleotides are TGTGCCAGCAGCCAACACGGGACTCTGGGGACTGAAGCTTTCTTT. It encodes CASSQHGTLGTEAFF.

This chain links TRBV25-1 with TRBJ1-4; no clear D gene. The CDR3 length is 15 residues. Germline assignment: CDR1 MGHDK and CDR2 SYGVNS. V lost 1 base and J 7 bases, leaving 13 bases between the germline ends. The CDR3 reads CASSEFGAPLEKLFF. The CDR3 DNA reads TGTGCCAGCAGTGAATTTGGAGCACCTCTTGAAAAACTGTTTTTT.

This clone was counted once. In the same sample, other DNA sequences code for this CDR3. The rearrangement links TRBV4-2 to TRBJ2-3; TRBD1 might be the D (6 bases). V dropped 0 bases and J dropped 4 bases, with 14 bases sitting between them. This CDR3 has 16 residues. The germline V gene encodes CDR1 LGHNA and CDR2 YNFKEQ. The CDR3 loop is CASSQELGARSDTQYF. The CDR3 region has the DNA TGTGCCAGCAGCCAAGAGCTGGGGGCCAGATCAGATACGCAGTATTTT.

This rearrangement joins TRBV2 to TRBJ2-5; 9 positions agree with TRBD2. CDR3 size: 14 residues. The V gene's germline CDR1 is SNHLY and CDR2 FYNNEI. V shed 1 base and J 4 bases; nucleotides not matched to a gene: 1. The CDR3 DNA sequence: TGTGCCAGCAGTGAAGGCGGGGGGGTAGAGACCCAGTACTTC. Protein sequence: CASSEGGGVETQYF.

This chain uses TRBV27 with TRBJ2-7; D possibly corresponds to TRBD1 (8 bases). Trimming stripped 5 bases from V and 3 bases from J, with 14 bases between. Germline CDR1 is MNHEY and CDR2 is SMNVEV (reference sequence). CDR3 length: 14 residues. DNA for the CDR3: TGTGCCAGCAGTCTAACAGGGGGGGTCTACGAGCAGTACTTC. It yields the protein CASSLTGGVYEQYF.

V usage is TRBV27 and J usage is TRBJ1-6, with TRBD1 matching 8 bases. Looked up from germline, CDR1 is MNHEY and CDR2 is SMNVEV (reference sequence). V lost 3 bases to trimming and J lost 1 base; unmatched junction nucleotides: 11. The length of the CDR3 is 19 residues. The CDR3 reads CASSLVGQGSNSYNSPLHF. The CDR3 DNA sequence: TGTGCCAGCAGTTTGGTAGGACAGGGAAGCAATTCCTATAATTCACCCCTCCACTTT.